A selection of T cell receptor beta chains follows, all from one sample in a study of T cell responses to AZD1222 COVID-19 vaccine. Sequencing was performed with immunoSEQ multiplex PCR; in TCRdb, only in-frame clones are kept and a portion is missing. The table shows about 130,000 clones, with approximately 84% occurring only once. Sequenced here: peripheral blood, sampled on day 0 of AZD1222 vaccination. The source is an adult in good health. CDR3s include the opening cysteine and the closing phenylalanine or tryptophan. D genes are given only for firm matches. The size of a clone is reported for some rows only, either as once, few or many, or as a class for expanded clones.

D gene	J gene	V gene	clone size	CDR3 protein	CDR3 DNA
-	TRBJ2-3	TRBV7-2	once	CASSFSGGGSGGF	TGTGCCAGCAGCTTTTCGGGCGGGGGCTCGGGGGGTTTT
TRBD2	TRBJ2-3	TRBV10-3	-	CAISEAGDADTQYF	TGTGCCATCAGTGAGGCGGGGGATGCAGATACGCAGTATTTT
-	TRBJ1-4	TRBV9	once	CASSVESGDLIEKLFF	TGTGCCAGCAGCGTAGAATCGGGGGATCTGATTGAAAAACTGTTTTTT
-	TRBJ2-5	TRBV7-2	-	CASSFGGSGETQYF	TGTGCCAGCAGCTTTGGGGGCTCGGGGGAGACCCAGTACTTC
-	TRBJ1-1	TRBV12-3/TRBV12-4	-	CASRESWTEAFF	TGTGCCAGCAGGGAGAGTTGGACTGAAGCTTTCTTT
-	TRBJ1-4	TRBV5-1	-	CASSLERGKLFF	TGCGCCAGCAGCTTGGAGAGAGGAAAACTGTTTTTT
-	TRBJ1-5	TRBV28	-	CASSLQGGSNQPQHF	TGTGCCAGCAGCCTACAGGGTGGGAGCAATCAGCCCCAGCATTTT
-	TRBJ1-5	TRBV6-2/TRBV6-3	-	CASSYRTALNQPQHF	TGTGCCAGCAGTTATAGGACTGCCCTCAATCAGCCCCAGCATTTT
-	TRBJ2-2	TRBV19	-	CASSIWAGSIDTGELFF	TGTGCCAGTAGTATTTGGGCAGGGTCTATTGACACCGGGGAGCTGTTTTTT
-	TRBJ1-5	TRBV6-2/TRBV6-3	few	CASSNPTGPNQPQHF	TGTGCCAGCAGTAATCCAACAGGGCCTAATCAGCCCCAGCATTTT
TRBD1	TRBJ1-6	TRBV28	-	CASSGGQGPPLHF	TGTGCCAGCAGTGGGGGACAGGGACCACCCCTCCACTTT
-	TRBJ1-3	TRBV30	-	CAWSSGVEAGNTIYF	TGTGCCTGGAGTTCGGGAGTTGAAGCAGGAAACACCATATATTTT
-	TRBJ2-3	TRBV12-3/TRBV12-4	-	CASSLGGPDTQYF	TGTGCCAGCAGTTTAGGCGGCCCAGATACGCAGTATTTT
-	TRBJ1-2	TRBV9	-	CASGEANYGYTF	TGTGCCAGCGGAGAAGCTAACTATGGCTACACCTTC
-	TRBJ2-7	TRBV21-1	-	CASSGGRRQGKSYEQYF	TGTGCCAGCAGCGGAGGCCGCCGACAGGGGAAATCCTACGAGCAGTACTTC
TRBD1	TRBJ2-5	TRBV3-1/TRBV3-2	-	CASSHLDRGSQETQYF	TGTGCCAGCAGCCACCTGGACAGGGGGTCCCAAGAGACCCAGTACTTC
-	TRBJ2-4	TRBV7-9	-	CASSIPGHTPYF	TGTGCCAGCAGCATACCGGGCCATACCCCCTACTTC
-	TRBJ2-7	TRBV28	-	CASSGREKGSYEQYF	TGTGCCAGCAGTGGCAGGGAAAAGGGCTCCTACGAGCAGTACTTC
TRBD1	TRBJ2-5	TRBV28	-	CASSGTGASQETQYF	TGTGCCAGCAGTGGGACAGGGGCCAGCCAAGAGACCCAGTACTTC
-	TRBJ2-5	TRBV2	-	CASSRDTQETQYF	TGTGCCAGCAGTAGGGACACCCAAGAGACCCAGTACTTC
TRBD1	TRBJ1-6	TRBV6-5	-	CASRTGGSPLHF	TGTGCCAGCAGGACAGGGGGTTCACCCCTCCACTTT
-	TRBJ1-1	TRBV30	-	CAWSPAANTEAFF	TGTGCCTGGAGTCCGGCGGCGAACACTGAAGCTTTCTTT
TRBD2	TRBJ2-7	TRBV7-7	-	CASSLGNSGPYEQYF	TGTGCTAGCAGCCTGGGGAATAGCGGGCCCTACGAGCAGTACTTC
-	TRBJ1-1	TRBV19	-	CASSMKGDTEAFF	TGTGCCAGTAGTATGAAAGGGGACACTGAAGCTTTCTTT
-	TRBJ1-4	TRBV30	-	CAWSHSVKTLFF	TGTGCCTGGAGTCATTCGGTGAAAACACTGTTTTTT
-	TRBJ1-2	TRBV5-6	-	CASSFGQRNYGYTF	TGTGCCAGCAGCTTCGGCCAGAGGAACTATGGCTACACCTTC
-	TRBJ1-1	TRBV9	-	CASSPHSGDLGMSEAFF	TGTGCCAGCAGCCCCCATAGTGGGGACCTCGGAATGTCTGAAGCTTTCTTT
-	TRBJ2-7	TRBV27	-	CASSPRLSRAAEQYF	TGTGCCAGCAGTCCGAGGCTTTCCAGGGCTGCGGAGCAGTACTTC
-	TRBJ1-2	TRBV11-2	-	CASSLVYRDGGYTF	TGTGCCAGCAGCTTAGTCTACCGGGACGGAGGCTACACCTTC